This T cell receptor beta chain originates from a study of radiation and T cells in renal cell carcinoma. This clone appeared a single time. Its antigen is unidentified. Germline assignment: CDR1 SGHTA and CDR2 FQGTGA. This CDR3 is 15 amino acids long. The V gene end was trimmed by 2 bases and the J gene end by 9 bases; junction bases not matched to a gene: 6. Study observations and caveats: From baseline, blood top tumor clonotypes peaked at 2 weeks post-radiation.

As to time point: blood 4 weeks post-SBRT, at nephrectomy. Treatment described: 15 Gy SBRT to primary tumor, nephrectomy 4 weeks later. Nephrectomy followed 15 Gy stereotactic body radiation by 4 weeks. Radiation-treated patients gave blood at baseline, week 2 and week 4. Method: immunoSEQ multiplex PCR; TCRdb's copy keeps in-frame clones and lacks some. The data show fewer than 200,000 clones, about nine tenths seen once. The receptor was isolated from a woman between 45 and 60 years old with renal cell carcinoma. The source material was blood, sampled from a patient whose treatment included radiotherapy and nephrectomy. The chain employs TRBV7-3 and TRBJ2-1; 11 nucleotides agree with TRBD2. The CDR3 spells CASSLLGTSGGEQFF. CDR3 DNA: TGTGCCAGCAGCTTACTTGGGACTAGCGGTGGTGAGCAGTTCTTC.